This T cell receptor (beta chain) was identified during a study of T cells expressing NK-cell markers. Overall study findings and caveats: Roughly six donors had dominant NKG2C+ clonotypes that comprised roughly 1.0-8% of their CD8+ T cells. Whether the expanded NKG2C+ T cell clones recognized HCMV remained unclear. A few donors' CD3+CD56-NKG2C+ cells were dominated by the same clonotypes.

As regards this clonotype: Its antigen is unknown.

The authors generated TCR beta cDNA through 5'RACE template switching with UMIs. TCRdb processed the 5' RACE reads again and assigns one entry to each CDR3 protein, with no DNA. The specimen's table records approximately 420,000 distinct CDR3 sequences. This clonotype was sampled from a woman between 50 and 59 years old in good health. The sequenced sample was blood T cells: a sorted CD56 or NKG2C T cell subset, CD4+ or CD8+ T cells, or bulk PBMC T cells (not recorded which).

The CDR3 protein is CASSSGRTGGFYEQYF. The V call is TRBV18, the J call TRBJ2-7; without DNA, the TCRdb call of TRBD1 cannot be checked. The CDR3 runs 16 residues. Germline lookup yields CDR1 KGHSH and CDR2 LQKENI.